The present entry profiles one T cell receptor beta chain with its context. Its antigen remains unknown. This entry belongs to a study of T cell responses to AZD1222 COVID-19 vaccine. Sequenced by immunoSEQ multiplex PCR; TCRdb stores in-frame clones only, minus some. This table holds about 120,000 clones, more than 80% found once. General study findings and limits: There were vaccine-associated CD4 TCRs across spike, dominant at 160-218 and 743-854.

The V gene end was trimmed by 4 bases and the J gene end by 6 bases; junction bases not matched to a gene: 6. CDR1 and CDR2 (germline): SGHRS, YFSETQ. The CDR3 contains 14 residues. The material sequenced was peripheral blood, taken on day 0 of AZD1222 vaccination. The receptor's source is an adult in good health. J is TRBJ2-1 and V is TRBV5-1; TRBD1 matches 8 bases. The CDR3 DNA reads TGCGCCAGCAGCCTCGGGACAGGTGGCAATGAGCAGTTCTTC. Amino acids: CASSLGTGGNEQFF.